The count of the clone carrying this TCR beta chain is one. Using immunoSEQ multiplex PCR, the repertoire was profiled, and TCRdb retains in-frame clones only, with some absent. The table records about 2,200,000 clones, about 93% of them present only once. This record belongs to a study of shared clonotypes between healthy human individuals. The germline gives CDR1 ENHRY, CDR2 SYGVKD. The CDR3 has 18 residues. Trimming took 6 bases from V and 2 from J, leaving 26 bases between them. Terminally differentiated effector memory CD45RA+ cells were excluded by CCR7 positive selection of CD45RO-negative cells.

This TCR came from a man aged 18 to 30 in good health. Some clones in this sample may be carry-over from other donors' samples. The sequenced sample consisted of naive CD8+ T cells from PBMCs. The chain recombines TRBV10-3 with TRBJ2-7; the D call may be TRBD1 or TRBD2 (6 bases each). The DNA for the CDR3 is TGTGCCATCAGCACGGATTTTGTCAAGGGGGGAATAGCCTACGAGCAGTACTTC. The encoded protein is CAISTDFVKGGIAYEQYF.